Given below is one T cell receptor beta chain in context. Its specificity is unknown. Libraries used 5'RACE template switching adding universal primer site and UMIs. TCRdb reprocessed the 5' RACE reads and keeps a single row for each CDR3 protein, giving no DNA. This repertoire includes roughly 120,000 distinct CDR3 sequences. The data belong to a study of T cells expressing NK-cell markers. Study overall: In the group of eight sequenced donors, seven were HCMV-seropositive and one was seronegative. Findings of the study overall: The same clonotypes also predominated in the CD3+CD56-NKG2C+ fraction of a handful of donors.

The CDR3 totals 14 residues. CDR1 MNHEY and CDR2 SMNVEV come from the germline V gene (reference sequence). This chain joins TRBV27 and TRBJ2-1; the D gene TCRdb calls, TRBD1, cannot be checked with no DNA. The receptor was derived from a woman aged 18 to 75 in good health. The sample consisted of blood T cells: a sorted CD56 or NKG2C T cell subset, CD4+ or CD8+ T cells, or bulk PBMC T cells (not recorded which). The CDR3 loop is CASSPGQSNNEQFF.